This TCR beta chain was sequenced for a study of regulatory T cells in long-lasting Graves disease. Described time point: persistent/refractory GD, antithyroid drugs over 5 years with positive TRAb. PBMCs were the source of the RNA used for TCR sequencing. This clonotype was observed a handful of times. Trimming took 2 bases from V and 5 from J, leaving 10 bases between them. This CDR3 region has 13 residues. For TCR beta, libraries came from iRepertoire HTBI primers and Arm-PCR of CDR3 regions. Original data processing: Across the samples, identification revealed about 62 TRBV and 15 or so TRBJ segments. MiXCR, applied by TCRdb to the multiplex PCR reads, yields one record per CDR3 protein. These V and J calls derive from TCRdb rather than the authors' analysis. The table records fewer than 550,000 distinct CDR3 sequences, 20% to 25% of them present only once.

This receptor was taken from a female donor with Graves disease. The chain is built from TRBV12-3 or TRBV12-4 and TRBJ2-7; D call uncertain. This specimen consisted of peripheral blood mononuclear cells (PBMCs), obtained when the disease was refractory, from a patient treated with antithyroid drugs. The CDR3: CASSLNYPDEQYF. CDR3 DNA sequence: TGTGCCAGCAGTTTAAATTATCCCGACGAGCAGTACTTC.